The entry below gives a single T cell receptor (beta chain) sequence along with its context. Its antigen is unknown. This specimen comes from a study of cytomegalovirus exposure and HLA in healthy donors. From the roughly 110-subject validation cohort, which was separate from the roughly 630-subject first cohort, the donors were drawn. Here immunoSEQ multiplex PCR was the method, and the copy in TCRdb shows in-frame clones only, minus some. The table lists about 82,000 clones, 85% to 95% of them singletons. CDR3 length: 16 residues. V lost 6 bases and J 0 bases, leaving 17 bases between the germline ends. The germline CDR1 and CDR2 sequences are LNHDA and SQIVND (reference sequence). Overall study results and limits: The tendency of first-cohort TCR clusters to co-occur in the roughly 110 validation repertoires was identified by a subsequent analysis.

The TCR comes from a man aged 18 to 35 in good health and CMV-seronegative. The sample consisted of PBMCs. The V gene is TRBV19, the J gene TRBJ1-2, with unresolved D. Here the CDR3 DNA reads TGTGCCAGTAGGTCTTCGGGTCGGATTCCTAACTATGGCTACACCTTC. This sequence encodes CASRSSGRIPNYGYTF.